A selection of T cell receptor beta chains follows, all from one sample in a study of T cell responses to AZD1222 COVID-19 vaccine. Repertoires were generated with immunoSEQ multiplex PCR, while TCRdb's copy carries only in-frame clones and drops some. This table has around 100,000 clones, around 84% appearing once. The specimen was peripheral blood, collected on day 0 of AZD1222 vaccination. The receptors come from an adult in good health. Both conserved end residues are trimmed from each CDR3. Rows may omit the clone size; those that give it use once, few, many or a size class.

abundance,v_gene,CDR3aa
once,TRBV29-1,SVASFSSNTEAF
.,TRBV5-6,ASSPDRASSGNTIY
.,TRBV5-1,ASSLGGPGPQH
once,TRBV3-1/TRBV3-2,ASSQGGGRDTGELF
.,TRBV5-4,ASSQRAGVGYEQY
.,TRBV19,ASRTGSTNEKLF
.,TRBV13,ASSGRLEVIGELF
.,TRBV12-3/TRBV12-4,ASSRGTEPRF
few,TRBV19,ASSHHPPQTEAF
.,TRBV2,ASSANRGKNTEAF
.,TRBV28,ASSFGWGYGYT
.,TRBV29-1,SVDAGGGYGYT
once,TRBV15,ATSRDLSGANVLT
once,TRBV25-1,ASRDLFRDEQF
.,TRBV5-1,ASSTGTVNTEAF
.,TRBV5-6,ASSLGGGDSNQPQH
.,TRBV7-9,ASSSSLGPANEKLF
few,TRBV5-1,ASSLASRDRGETQY
.,TRBV11-2,ASSNYRGILT
.,TRBV7-9,ASSLAGGRGQPQH
.,TRBV27,ASSPLTELVHGYT
.,TRBV6-2/TRBV6-3,ASSESTGATGELF
once,TRBV28,ASSIGRYSNQPQH
.,TRBV6-1,ASSEVRASGSREQY
.,TRBV6-6,ASTETGISNEKLF
.,TRBV4-3,ASSQGSTGLYGYT
once,TRBV6-1,ASSSPRDNTEAF
.,TRBV6-5,ASSYSRMNTEAF
.,TRBV28,ASSTGQGYFNSPLH
.,TRBV7-2,ASSLQTGGDTQY
.,TRBV7-2,ASSLESSVGTDTQY